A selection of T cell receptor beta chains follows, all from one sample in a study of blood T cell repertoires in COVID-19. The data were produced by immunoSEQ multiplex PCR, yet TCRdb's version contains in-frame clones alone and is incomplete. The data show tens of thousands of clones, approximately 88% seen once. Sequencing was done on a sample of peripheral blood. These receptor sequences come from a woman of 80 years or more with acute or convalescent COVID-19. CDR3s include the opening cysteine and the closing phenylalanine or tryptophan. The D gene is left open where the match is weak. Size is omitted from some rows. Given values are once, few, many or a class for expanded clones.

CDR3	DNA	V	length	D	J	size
CASTPREGFNYGYTF	TGTGCCAGTACCCCCAGGGAGGGATTTAACTATGGCTACACCTTC	TRBV19	15	.	TRBJ1-2	.
CSVDAPQGTQYF	TGCAGCGTTGACGCTCCCCAGGGGACCCAGTACTTC	TRBV29-1	12	.	TRBJ2-5	.
CASSARGWETQYF	TGCGCCAGCAGCGCCCGCGGGTGGGAGACCCAGTACTTC	TRBV5-1	13	.	TRBJ2-5	.
CASSRGGVGNQPQHF	TGTGCCAGCAGTAGAGGGGGAGTAGGCAATCAGCCCCAGCATTTT	TRBV6-5	15	.	TRBJ1-5	.
CASSAQLSTYEQYF	TGTGCCAGCAGCGCCCAACTATCTACCTACGAGCAGTACTTC	TRBV9	14	.	TRBJ2-7	once
CASSNQGTQETQYF	TGCGCCAGCAGCAATCAGGGGACCCAAGAGACCCAGTACTTC	TRBV5-1	14	.	TRBJ2-5	.
CASSATGGRWAFF	TGTGCCAGCAGCGCGACAGGGGGCAGATGGGCTTTCTTT	TRBV9	13	TRBD1	TRBJ1-1	.
CASSQDTSGGSYNEQFF	TGCGCCAGCAGCCAAGATACTAGCGGGGGGTCATACAATGAGCAGTTCTTC	TRBV4-3	17	TRBD2	TRBJ2-1	.
CASSYRGTGSNQPQHF	TGTGCCAGCAGTTACCGGGGGACAGGGAGCAATCAGCCCCAGCATTTT	TRBV6-6	16	TRBD1	TRBJ1-5	.
CASRIDRGGSYEQYF	TGTGCCAGCAGGATAGACAGGGGAGGGTCCTACGAGCAGTACTTC	TRBV5-4	15	.	TRBJ2-7	.
CASSEAWQSPEAFF	TGTGCCAGCAGTGAAGCGTGGCAATCCCCTGAAGCTTTCTTT	TRBV6-1	14	.	TRBJ1-1	.
CASSGAGLAGELFF	TGTGCCAGCAGCGGAGCGGGACTAGCCGGGGAGCTGTTTTTT	TRBV9	14	TRBD2	TRBJ2-2	.
CASSAAGAREGYTF	TGCGCCAGCAGCGCCGCAGGGGCTAGGGAGGGCTACACCTTC	TRBV5-1	14	.	TRBJ1-2	.
CASTQSELRSTDTQYF	TGTGCCAGCACTCAATCCGAGCTAAGAAGCACAGATACGCAGTATTTT	TRBV5-6	16	.	TRBJ2-3	.
CASRGLGNTIYF	TGTGCCAGCAGGGGACTCGGAAACACCATATATTTT	TRBV2	12	.	TRBJ1-3	.
CASSSTPGGAGAEAFF	TGTGCCAGCAGCTCTACCCCAGGGGGCGCGGGGGCTGAAGCTTTCTTT	TRBV5-6	16	TRBD1	TRBJ1-1	.
CASSVLAGGYTDTQYF	TGTGCCAGCAGCGTGCTAGCGGGGGGGTACACAGATACGCAGTATTTT	TRBV9	16	TRBD2	TRBJ2-3	.
CASSLTGTGGYNSPLHF	TGCGCCAGCAGCCTGACCGGGACAGGCGGCTATAATTCACCCCTCCACTTT	TRBV5-1	17	TRBD1	TRBJ1-6	.
CASSATGNQPQHF	TGTGCCAGCAGCGCTACAGGCAATCAGCCCCAGCATTTT	TRBV7-6	13	.	TRBJ1-5	.
CAWASGSWTDTQYF	TGTGCCTGGGCAAGCGGGAGTTGGACAGATACGCAGTATTTT	TRBV30	14	TRBD2	TRBJ2-3	.
CASSPGQRFGDEQFF	TGTGCCAGCAGCCCGGGACAGAGATTTGGTGATGAGCAGTTCTTC	TRBV3-1/TRBV3-2	15	TRBD1	TRBJ2-1	few
CAWSGDRGGRFNGYTF	TGTGCCTGGAGTGGAGACAGGGGGGGCCGTTTCAATGGCTACACCTTC	TRBV30	16	TRBD1	TRBJ1-2	.
CASSQDGLAGGPRETQYF	TGTGCCAGCAGCCAAGACGGACTAGCGGGGGGGCCTAGGGAGACCCAGTACTTC	TRBV4-2	18	TRBD2	TRBJ2-5	.
CASSQADRGYNSPLHF	TGTGCCAGCAGCCAAGCTGACAGGGGCTATAATTCACCCCTCCACTTT	TRBV3-1/TRBV3-2	16	TRBD1	TRBJ1-6	.
CASSSDLAGGRDEQYF	TGCGCCAGCAGCTCGGACCTAGCGGGGGGGAGGGACGAGCAGTACTTC	TRBV5-1	16	TRBD2	TRBJ2-7	.
CASSIVGQGHNEQFF	TGTGCCAGTAGTATAGTGGGGCAGGGCCACAATGAGCAGTTCTTC	TRBV19	15	.	TRBJ2-1	.
CASSLGLSTGELFF	TGTGCCAGCAGCTTAGGACTTAGCACCGGGGAGCTGTTTTTT	TRBV7-3	14	.	TRBJ2-2	.
CASSYWTGNTGANVLTF	TGTGCCAGCAGCTACTGGACAGGGAATACTGGGGCCAACGTCCTGACTTTC	TRBV7-2	17	TRBD1	TRBJ2-6	.
CASSLRAGAVQETQYF	TGTGCCAGCAGCTTAAGGGCAGGGGCTGTCCAAGAGACCCAGTACTTC	TRBV7-9	16	.	TRBJ2-5	.
CASTQGLAGGYNEQFF	TGTGCCAGTACCCAAGGACTAGCGGGAGGATACAATGAGCAGTTCTTC	TRBV19	16	TRBD2	TRBJ2-1	.
CASSLTRTETQYF	TGTGCTAGCAGCTTAACTAGAACGGAGACCCAGTACTTC	TRBV7-7	13	.	TRBJ2-5	.
CASSARTSGGTSYEQYF	TGTGCCAGCAGCGCGAGGACTAGCGGGGGGACCTCCTACGAGCAGTACTTC	TRBV7-2	17	TRBD2	TRBJ2-7	.
CASSLPGQGNEKLFF	TGTGCCAGCAGTCTCCCGGGACAGGGTAATGAAAAACTGTTTTTT	TRBV2	15	TRBD1	TRBJ1-4	.
CASSGGTGSYNEQFF	TGCGCCAGCAGTGGCGGGACGGGGTCCTACAATGAGCAGTTCTTC	TRBV10-1	15	.	TRBJ2-1	.
CASALAVYSNQPQHF	TGTGCCAGCGCCCTGGCGGTGTATAGCAATCAGCCCCAGCATTTT	TRBV5-8	15	.	TRBJ1-5	once
CASSTPGTSRLYNEQFF	TGTGCCAGTAGTACGCCCGGGACTAGCAGACTCTACAATGAGCAGTTCTTC	TRBV19	17	TRBD2	TRBJ2-1	.
CASTPRTGDTEAFF	TGTGCCAGCACACCCAGGACAGGGGATACTGAAGCTTTCTTT	TRBV27	14	TRBD1	TRBJ1-1	.
CSVERGRNTGELFF	TGCAGCGTTGAACGAGGGCGGAACACCGGGGAGCTGTTTTTT	TRBV29-1	14	.	TRBJ2-2	few
CASSFVNRGSSEKLFF	TGTGCCAGCAGCTTCGTTAACAGGGGATCGTCTGAAAAACTGTTTTTT	TRBV5-6	16	TRBD1	TRBJ1-4	.
CASSTSGRRSYEQYF	TGCGCCAGCAGCACTAGCGGGAGGAGGTCCTACGAGCAGTACTTC	TRBV5-1	15	TRBD2	TRBJ2-7	.
CASRKGSAGFADTQYF	TGTGCCAGTAGGAAAGGGTCGGCAGGGTTTGCAGATACGCAGTATTTT	TRBV19	16	.	TRBJ2-3	.
CAWSTLAVVPEQYF	TGTGCCTGGAGTACCCTAGCGGTAGTCCCAGAGCAGTACTTC	TRBV30	14	TRBD2	TRBJ2-7	once
CASTNIRGLLGTEAFF	TGTGCCAGTACCAACATCAGGGGGCTTTTAGGCACTGAAGCTTTCTTT	TRBV19	16	TRBD1	TRBJ1-1	.
CAWKGWSSYNEQFF	TGTGCCTGGAAGGGGTGGAGCTCCTACAATGAGCAGTTCTTC	TRBV30	14	.	TRBJ2-1	.
CASSVRASGNTIYF	TGTGCCAGTAGTGTCAGGGCTTCTGGAAACACCATATATTTT	TRBV19	14	.	TRBJ1-3	.
CASSDRTQSYEQYF	TGTGCCAGCAGTGACCGGACACAATCCTACGAGCAGTACTTC	TRBV7-2	14	.	TRBJ2-7	.
CASSLAGTYNSPLHF	TGTGCCAGCAGCTTAGCCGGGACTTATAATTCACCCCTCCACTTT	TRBV28	15	.	TRBJ1-6	.
CASSVGDSAGNTIYF	TGTGCCAGCAGCGTAGGCGACAGCGCGGGAAACACCATATATTTT	TRBV9	15	.	TRBJ1-3	.